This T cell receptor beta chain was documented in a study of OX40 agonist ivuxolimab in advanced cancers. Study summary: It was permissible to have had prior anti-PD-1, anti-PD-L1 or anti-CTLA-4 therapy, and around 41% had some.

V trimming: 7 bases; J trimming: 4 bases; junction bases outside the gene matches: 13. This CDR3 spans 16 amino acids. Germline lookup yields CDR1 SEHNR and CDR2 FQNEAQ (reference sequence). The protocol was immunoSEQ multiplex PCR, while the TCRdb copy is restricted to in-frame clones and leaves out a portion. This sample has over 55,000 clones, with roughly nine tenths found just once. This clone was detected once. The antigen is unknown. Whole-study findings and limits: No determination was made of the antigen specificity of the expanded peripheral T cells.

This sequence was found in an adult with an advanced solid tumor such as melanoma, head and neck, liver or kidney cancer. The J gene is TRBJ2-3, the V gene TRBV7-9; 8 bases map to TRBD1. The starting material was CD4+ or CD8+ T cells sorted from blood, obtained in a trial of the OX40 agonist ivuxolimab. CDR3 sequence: CASTPPTGEYADTQYF. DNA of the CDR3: TGTGCCAGCACCCCTCCGACAGGGGAATACGCAGATACGCAGTATTTT.